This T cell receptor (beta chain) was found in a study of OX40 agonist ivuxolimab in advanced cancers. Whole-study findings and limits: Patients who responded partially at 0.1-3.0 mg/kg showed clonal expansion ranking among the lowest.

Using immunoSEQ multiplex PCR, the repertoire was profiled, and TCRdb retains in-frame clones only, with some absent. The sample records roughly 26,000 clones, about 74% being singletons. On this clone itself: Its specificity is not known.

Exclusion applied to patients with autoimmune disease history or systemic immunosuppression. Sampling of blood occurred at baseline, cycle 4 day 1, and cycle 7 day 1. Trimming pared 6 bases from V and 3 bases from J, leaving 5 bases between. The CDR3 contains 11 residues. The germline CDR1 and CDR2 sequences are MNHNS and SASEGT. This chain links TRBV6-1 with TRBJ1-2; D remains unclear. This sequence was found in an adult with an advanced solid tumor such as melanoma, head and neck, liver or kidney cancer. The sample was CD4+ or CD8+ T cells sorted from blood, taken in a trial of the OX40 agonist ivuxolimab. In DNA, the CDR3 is TGTGCCAGCAGGAAGGACTATGGCTACACCTTC. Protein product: CASRKDYGYTF.